This paragraph covers one T cell receptor (beta chain) sequence. The record originates from a study of cytomegalovirus exposure and HLA in healthy donors. J gave up 0 bases and V 4 bases, and 13 bases lay outside the gene matches. Germline assignment: CDR1 PRHDT and CDR2 FYEKMQ (reference sequence). This CDR3 spans 18 amino acids. In the PCR, 60 Vbeta and 13 Jbeta primers were used. Profiled with immunoSEQ multiplex PCR; TCRdb holds only in-frame clones, not every one. The table includes about 150,000 clones, 72% detected once. This sequence originates from a middle-aged man in good health and CMV-seronegative. V gene TRBV13 combines with J gene TRBJ2-3; 7 positions agree with TRBD2. The sample consisted of PBMCs. DNA of the CDR3: TGTGCCAGCAGCTCTAACCCTTGGGGGGGAAAAAGCACAGATACGCAGTATTTT. Its translation is CASSSNPWGGKSTDTQYF. The full variable domain, rest sourced from reference TRBV13 and TRBJ2-3, is AAGVIQSPRHLIKEKRETATLKCYPIPRHDTVYWYQQGPGQDPQFLISFYEKMQSDKGSIPDRFSAQQFSDYHSELNMSSLELGDSALYFCASSSNPWGGKSTDTQYFGPGTRLTVL.